Listed here are 11 T cell receptor beta chains from one sample, sequenced in a study of CD8+CD57+ T cells in acquired aplastic anemia. TCR beta VDJ and CDR3 were profiled, and genomic DNA was the template. TCRdb redid the calling of the reads with MiXCR, one entry per CDR3 protein. In the table there are approximately 470,000 distinct CDR3 sequences, less than 35% of which are singletons. Whoever was chosen for sequencing had shown CD8+CD57+ cell expansion by flow cytometry. Material: sorted CD4+, CD8+, or CD8+CD57+ T cells (not recorded which) from PBMCs. Every receptor here comes from a human donor with aplastic anemia.

This clonotype was seen a handful of times. This chain links TRBV7-2 with TRBJ1-1; 7 nucleotides align to TRBD1. Germline assignment: CDR1 SGHTA and CDR2 FQGNSA. J lost 5 bases, V lost 3 bases, and 6 bases had no gene match. CDR3 length: 14 amino acids. DNA of the CDR3: TGTGCCAGCAGCTTTAGCAGGGGGGGAACTGAAGCTTTCTTT. This codes for CASSFSRGGTEAFF.

This clonotype appeared many times. The J gene is TRBJ1-4, the V gene TRBV15; 7 bases are a match to TRBD1. The CDR3 loop spans 15 amino acids. After removal of 0 bases from V and 7 bases from J, the junction contained 5 bases not matched to a gene. Looked up from germline, CDR1 is LNHNV and CDR2 is YYDKDF (reference sequence). As DNA, the CDR3 is TGTGCCACCAGCAGAGATAGGGCAGGGGGTGAAAAACTGTTTTTT. Amino acid sequence: CATSRDRAGGEKLFF.

J is TRBJ1-1 and V is TRBV5-5; a possible D gene is TRBD1 (6 bases). Trimming left V 0 bases short and J 2 bases short, with 11 bases between. The CDR3 runs 15 residues. CDR1 and CDR2 (germline): SGHKS, YYEKEE (reference sequence). CDR3 bases: TGTGCCAGCAGCTTGGGGGACACCCCTAACACTGAAGCTTTCTTT. This gives the protein CASSLGDTPNTEAFF.

There are many counts of this clonotype. The chain has TRBV7-3 and TRBJ2-2, with no clear D. The V and J ends lost 5 bases and 1 base respectively, with 8 bases between them. Looked up from germline, CDR1 is SGHTA and CDR2 is FQGTGA. The CDR3 loop spans 14 amino acids. The CDR3 bases are TGTGCCAGCAGCGCGACTGGGAACACCGGGGAGCTGTTTTTT. This codes for CASSATGNTGELFF.

Many counts were recorded for this clonotype. The V call is TRBV14, the J call TRBJ2-7; TRBD1 matches 12 bases. Germline V CDR1 and CDR2: SGHDN, FVKESK. The CDR3 is 15 residues long. The ends lost 1 base at V and 6 bases at J; junction bases unmatched: 4. CDR3 DNA: TGTGCCAGCAGCCAAGGGGGACAGGGGGCTCTCGAGCAGTACTTC. It yields the protein CASSQGGQGALEQYF.

This clonotype was observed many times. V and J are TRBV14 and TRBJ2-7, with a possible D match to TRBD1 (5 bases). The CDR3 runs to 14 residues. V gave up 5 bases and J gave up 5 bases, with 16 bases separating them. The germline CDR1 and CDR2 sequences are SGHDN and FVKESK. The DNA of the CDR3 is TGTGCCAGCAGCGTAGGGGTAGCCGCCAACGAGCAGTACTTC. It yields the protein CASSVGVAANEQYF.

This clonotype was seen a handful of times. CDR3 in amino acids: CASRTVGQGIGGYTF. The CDR3 coding sequence is TGTGCCAGCAGAACCGTGGGACAGGGGATCGGTGGCTACACCTTC. V and J are TRBV6-1 and TRBJ1-2; 10 bases fit TRBD1. CDR3 length: 15 amino acids. V shed 6 bases and J 7 bases; nucleotides not matched to a gene: 11. In germline, CDR1 is MNHNS, CDR2 SASEGT.

This clonotype was recorded many times. V usage is TRBV19 and J usage is TRBJ1-1; no clear D. Germline lookup yields CDR1 LNHDA and CDR2 SQIVND (reference sequence). The CDR3 contains 14 residues. Trimming pared 9 bases from V and 3 bases from J, leaving 17 bases between. For the CDR3, the DNA is TGTGCCAGCACGCACAAAAGGAGAGACACTGAAGCTTTCTTT. Its protein product is CASTHKRRDTEAFF. The whole variable domain, remainder taken from reference TRBV19 and TRBJ1-1, is DGGITQSPKYLFRKEGQNVTLSCEQNLNHDAMYWYRQDPGQGLRLIYYSQIVNDFQKGDIAEGYSVSREKKESFPLTVTSAQKNPTAFYLCASTHKRRDTEAFFGQGTRLTVV.

This sequence joins TRBV20-1 and TRBJ2-7; TRBD1 agrees at 9 bases. The CDR3 is made up of 17 amino acids. V was pared by 4 bases and J by 7 bases, with 20 bases of the junction left unmatched. Germline V lookup: CDR1 DFQATT, CDR2 SNEGSKA (reference sequence). For the CDR3, the DNA is TGCAGTGCTATGGACCGGCTTAAGACAGGGGGTTCGAGGGAGCAGTACTTC. This gives the protein CSAMDRLKTGGSREQYF.

The chain combines TRBV10-3 with TRBJ1-5; D perhaps matches TRBD1 (5 bases). The CDR3 is 17 residues long. The V gene lost 5 bases and the J gene lost 0 bases, with 17 bases spanning the gap. Germline V gene lookup returns CDR1 ENHRY and CDR2 SYGVKD. CDR3 sequence: CAISHSGGVYSNQPQHF. The CDR3 bases are TGTGCCATCAGTCATAGCGGAGGGGTATATAGCAATCAGCCCCAGCATTTT.

This clonotype was seen a few times. This chain connects TRBV3-1 to TRBJ1-2, with 7 bases lining up with TRBD1. The junction had 9 bases not matched to a gene; V was cut back by 4 bases and J by 7 bases. The CDR3 has 14 residues. From germline, CDR1 is LGHDT and CDR2 YNNKEL (reference sequence). CDR3 amino acids: CASSLQTGFGGYTF. The CDR3 DNA reads TGTGCCAGCAGCCTCCAGACAGGGTTTGGTGGCTACACCTTC. Supplemented by reference TRBV3-1 and TRBJ1-2, the full variable domain reads DTAVSQTPKYLVTQMGNDKSIKCEQNLGHDTMYWYKQDSKKFLKIMFSYNNKELIINETVPNRFSPKSPDKAHLNLHINSLELGDSAVYFCASSLQTGFGGYTFGSGTRLTVV.